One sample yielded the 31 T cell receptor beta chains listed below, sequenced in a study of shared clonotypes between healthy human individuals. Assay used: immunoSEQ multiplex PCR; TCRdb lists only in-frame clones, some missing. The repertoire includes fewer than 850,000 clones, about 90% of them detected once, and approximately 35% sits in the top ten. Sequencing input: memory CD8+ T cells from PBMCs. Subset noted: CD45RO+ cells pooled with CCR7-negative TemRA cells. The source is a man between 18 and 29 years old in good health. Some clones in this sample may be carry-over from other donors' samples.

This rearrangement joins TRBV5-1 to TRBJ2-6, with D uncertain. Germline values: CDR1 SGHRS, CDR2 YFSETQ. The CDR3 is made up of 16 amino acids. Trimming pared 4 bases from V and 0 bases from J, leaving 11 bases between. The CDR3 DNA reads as TGCGCCAGCAGCCACCCTCAGGTCTCTGGGGCCAACGTCCTGACTTTC. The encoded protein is CASSHPQVSGANVLTF.

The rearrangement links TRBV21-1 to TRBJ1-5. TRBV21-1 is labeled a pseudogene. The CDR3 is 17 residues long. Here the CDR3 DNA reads TGTGCCAGCAGCAAAGTGGGGAACCGGGGATGCAATCAGCCCCAGCATTTT. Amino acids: CASSKVGNRGCNQPQHF.

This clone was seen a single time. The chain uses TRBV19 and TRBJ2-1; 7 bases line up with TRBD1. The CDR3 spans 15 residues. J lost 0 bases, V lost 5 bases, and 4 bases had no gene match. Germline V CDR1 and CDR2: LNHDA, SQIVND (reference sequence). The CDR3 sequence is CASSPQGSSYNEQFF. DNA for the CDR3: TGTGCCAGTAGTCCACAGGGGAGCTCCTACAATGAGCAGTTCTTC.

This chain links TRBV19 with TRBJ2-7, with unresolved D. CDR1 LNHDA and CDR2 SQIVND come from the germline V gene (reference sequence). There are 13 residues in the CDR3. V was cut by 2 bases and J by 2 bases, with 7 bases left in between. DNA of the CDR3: TGTGCCAGTAGTATAACAGCAACCTACGAGCAGTACTTC. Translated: CASSITATYEQYF. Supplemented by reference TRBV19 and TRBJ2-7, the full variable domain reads DGGITQSPKYLFRKEGQNVTLSCEQNLNHDAMYWYRQDPGQGLRLIYYSQIVNDFQKGDIAEGYSVSREKKESFPLTVTSAQKNPTAFYLCASSITATYEQYFGPGTRLTVT.

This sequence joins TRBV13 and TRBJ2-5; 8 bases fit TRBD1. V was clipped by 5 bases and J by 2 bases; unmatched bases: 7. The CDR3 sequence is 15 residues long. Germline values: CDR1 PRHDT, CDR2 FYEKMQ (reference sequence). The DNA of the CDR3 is TGTGCCAGCAGCCCCGACAGGGGTCTACAAGAGACCCAGTACTTC. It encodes CASSPDRGLQETQYF.

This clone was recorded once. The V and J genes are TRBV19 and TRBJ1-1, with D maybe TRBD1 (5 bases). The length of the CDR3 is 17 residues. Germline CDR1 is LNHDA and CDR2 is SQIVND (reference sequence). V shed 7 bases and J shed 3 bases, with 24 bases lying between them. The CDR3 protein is CASIALREGTPDTEAFF. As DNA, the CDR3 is TGTGCCAGTATAGCCTTGAGAGAGGGGACGCCGGACACTGAAGCTTTCTTT.

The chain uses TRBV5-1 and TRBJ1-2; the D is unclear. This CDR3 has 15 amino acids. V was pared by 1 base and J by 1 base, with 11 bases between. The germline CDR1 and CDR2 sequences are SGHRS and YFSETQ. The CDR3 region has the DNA TGCGCCAGCAGCTTGTGGGCAGGAGATAACTATGGCTACACCTTC. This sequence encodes CASSLWAGDNYGYTF.

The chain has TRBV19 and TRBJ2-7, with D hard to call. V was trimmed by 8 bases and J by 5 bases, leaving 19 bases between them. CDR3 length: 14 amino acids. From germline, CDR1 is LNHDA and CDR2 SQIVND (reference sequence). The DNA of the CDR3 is TGTGCCAGTCTGGACCCCGATGGAACCCACGAGCAGTACTTC. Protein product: CASLDPDGTHEQYF. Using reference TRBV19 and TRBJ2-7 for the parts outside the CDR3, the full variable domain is DGGITQSPKYLFRKEGQNVTLSCEQNLNHDAMYWYRQDPGQGLRLIYYSQIVNDFQKGDIAEGYSVSREKKESFPLTVTSAQKNPTAFYLCASLDPDGTHEQYFGPGTRLTVT.

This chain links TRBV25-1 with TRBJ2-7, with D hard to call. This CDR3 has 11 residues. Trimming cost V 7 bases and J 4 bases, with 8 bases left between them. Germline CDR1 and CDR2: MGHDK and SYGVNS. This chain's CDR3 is CASTVGYEQYF. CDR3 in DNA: TGTGCCAGCACAGTAGGGTACGAGCAGTACTTC.

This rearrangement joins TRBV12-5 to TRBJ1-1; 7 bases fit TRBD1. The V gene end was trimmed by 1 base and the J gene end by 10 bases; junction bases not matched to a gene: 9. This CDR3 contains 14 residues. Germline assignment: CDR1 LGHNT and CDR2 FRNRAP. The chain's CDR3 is CASGLALDREVAFF. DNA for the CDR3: TGTGCTAGTGGTTTGGCCCTCGACAGGGAGGTAGCTTTCTTT.

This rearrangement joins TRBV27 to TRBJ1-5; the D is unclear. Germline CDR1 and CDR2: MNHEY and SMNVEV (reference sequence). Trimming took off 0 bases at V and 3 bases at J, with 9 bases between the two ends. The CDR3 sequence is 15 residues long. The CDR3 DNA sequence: TGTGCCAGCAGTTTATCCGAGGGTATCAATCAGCCCCAGCATTTT. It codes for CASSLSEGINQPQHF.

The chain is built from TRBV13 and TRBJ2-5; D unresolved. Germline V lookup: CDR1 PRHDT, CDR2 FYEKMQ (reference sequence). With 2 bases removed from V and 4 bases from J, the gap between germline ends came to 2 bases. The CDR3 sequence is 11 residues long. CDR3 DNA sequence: TGTGCCAGCAGCTTACGAGAGACCCAGTACTTC. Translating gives CASSLRETQYF.

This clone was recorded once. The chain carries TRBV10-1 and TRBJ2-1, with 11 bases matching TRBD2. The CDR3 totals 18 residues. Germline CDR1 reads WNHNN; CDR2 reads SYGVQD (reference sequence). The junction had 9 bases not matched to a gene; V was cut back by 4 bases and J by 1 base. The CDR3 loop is CASSGGILAGGSYNEQFF. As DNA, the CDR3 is TGCGCCAGCAGTGGCGGCATCTTAGCGGGAGGGTCCTACAATGAGCAGTTCTTC.

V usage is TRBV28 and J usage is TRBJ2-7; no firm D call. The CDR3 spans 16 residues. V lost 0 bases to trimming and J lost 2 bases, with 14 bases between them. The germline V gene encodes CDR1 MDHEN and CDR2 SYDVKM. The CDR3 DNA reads TGTGCCAGCAGTTTATGGTCAACAGCGCGGCCCTACGAGCAGTACTTC. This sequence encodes CASSLWSTARPYEQYF.

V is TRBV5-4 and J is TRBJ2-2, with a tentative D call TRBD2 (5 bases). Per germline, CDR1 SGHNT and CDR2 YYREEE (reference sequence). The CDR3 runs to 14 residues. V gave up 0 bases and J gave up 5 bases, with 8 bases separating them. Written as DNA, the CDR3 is TGTGCCAGCAGCTTGGCGGGATGGACCGGGGAGCTGTTTTTT. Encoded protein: CASSLAGWTGELFF. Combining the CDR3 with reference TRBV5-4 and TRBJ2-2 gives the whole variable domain ETGVTQSPTHLIKTRGQQVTLRCSSQSGHNTVSWYQQALGQGPQFIFQYYREEENGRGNFPPRFSGLQFPNYSSELNVNALELDDSALYLCASSLAGWTGELFFGEGSRLTVL.

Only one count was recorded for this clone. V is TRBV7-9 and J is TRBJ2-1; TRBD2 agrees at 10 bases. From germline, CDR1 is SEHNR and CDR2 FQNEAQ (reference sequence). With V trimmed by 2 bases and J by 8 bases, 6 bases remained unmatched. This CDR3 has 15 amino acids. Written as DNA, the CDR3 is TGTGCCAGCAGCTTAACTAGCGGGACGACCCATGAGCAGTTCTTC. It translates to CASSLTSGTTHEQFF.

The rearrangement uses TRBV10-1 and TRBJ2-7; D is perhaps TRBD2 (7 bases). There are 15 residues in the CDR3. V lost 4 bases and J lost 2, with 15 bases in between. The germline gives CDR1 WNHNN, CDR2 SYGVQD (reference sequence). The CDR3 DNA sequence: TGCGCCAGCAGTGGGGGGGGGCCAACTCCCTACGAGCAGTACTTC. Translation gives CASSGGGPTPYEQYF.

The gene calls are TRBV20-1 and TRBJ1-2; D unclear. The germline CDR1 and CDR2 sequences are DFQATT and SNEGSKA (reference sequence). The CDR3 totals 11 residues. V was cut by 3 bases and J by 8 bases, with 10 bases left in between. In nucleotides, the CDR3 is TGCAGTGCTAGCCGCGAGATGGGCTACACCTTC. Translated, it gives CSASREMGYTF.

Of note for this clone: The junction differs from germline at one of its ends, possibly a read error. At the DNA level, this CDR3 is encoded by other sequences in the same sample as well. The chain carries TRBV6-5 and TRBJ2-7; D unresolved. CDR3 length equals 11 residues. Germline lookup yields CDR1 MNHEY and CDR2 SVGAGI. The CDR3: CASSYSHEQYF. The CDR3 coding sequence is TGTGCCAGCAGTTACTCCCACGAGCAGTACTTC.

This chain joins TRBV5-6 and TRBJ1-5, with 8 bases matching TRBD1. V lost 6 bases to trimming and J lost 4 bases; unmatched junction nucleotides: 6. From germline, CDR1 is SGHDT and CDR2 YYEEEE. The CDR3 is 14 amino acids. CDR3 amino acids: CASTLQGGNQPQHF. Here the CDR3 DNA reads TGTGCCAGCACATTACAGGGGGGAAATCAGCCCCAGCATTTT.

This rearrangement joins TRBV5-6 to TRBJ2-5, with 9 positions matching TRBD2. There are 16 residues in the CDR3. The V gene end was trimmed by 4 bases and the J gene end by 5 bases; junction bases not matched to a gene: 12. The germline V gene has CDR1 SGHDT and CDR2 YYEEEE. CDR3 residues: CASSRPGTSSTETQYF. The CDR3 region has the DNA TGTGCCAGCAGCCGCCCCGGGACTAGCTCAACGGAGACCCAGTACTTC.

In DNA, the CDR3 is TGTGCCTGGAGTCATCCCACTAGCGGGAGGTCGGATACGCAGTATTTT. This encodes CAWSHPTSGRSDTQYF. This chain uses TRBV30 with TRBJ2-3; 12 positions match TRBD2. V lost 2 bases to trimming and J lost 6 bases; unmatched junction nucleotides: 9. This CDR3 contains 16 residues. Germline V gene lookup returns CDR1 GTSNPN and CDR2 SVGIG (reference sequence).

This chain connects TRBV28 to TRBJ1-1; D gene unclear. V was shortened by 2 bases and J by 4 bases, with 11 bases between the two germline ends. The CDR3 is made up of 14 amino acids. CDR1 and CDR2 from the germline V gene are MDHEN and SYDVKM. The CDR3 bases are TGTGCCAGCAGTTTAATGCTGTCCTCCACTGAAGCTTTCTTT. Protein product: CASSLMLSSTEAFF.

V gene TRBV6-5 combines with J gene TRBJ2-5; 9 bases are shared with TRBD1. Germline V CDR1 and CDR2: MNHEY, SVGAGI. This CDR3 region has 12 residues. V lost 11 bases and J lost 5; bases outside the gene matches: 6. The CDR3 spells CAVEQGAETQYF. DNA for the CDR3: TGTGCCGTTGAACAGGGGGCGGAGACCCAGTACTTC.

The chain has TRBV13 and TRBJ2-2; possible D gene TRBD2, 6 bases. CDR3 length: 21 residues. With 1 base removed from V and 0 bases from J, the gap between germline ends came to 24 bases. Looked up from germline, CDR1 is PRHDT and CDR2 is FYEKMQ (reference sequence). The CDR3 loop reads CASSLEGGGLAEIANTGELFF. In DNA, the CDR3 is TGTGCCAGCAGCTTAGAGGGCGGAGGATTAGCGGAAATAGCGAACACCGGGGAGCTGTTTTTT.

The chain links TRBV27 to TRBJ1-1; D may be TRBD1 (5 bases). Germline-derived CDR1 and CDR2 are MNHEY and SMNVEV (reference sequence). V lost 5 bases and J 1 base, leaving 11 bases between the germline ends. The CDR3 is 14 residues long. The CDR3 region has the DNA TGTGCCAGCAGTGCAGTAGGGGAGAACACTGAAGCTTTCTTT. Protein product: CASSAVGENTEAFF.

CDR3 in DNA: TGTGCCAGCAGTTACTCGATTAGCGGGAACTACGAGCAGTACTTC. Amino acid sequence: CASSYSISGNYEQYF. The chain has TRBV6-6 and TRBJ2-7; 8 bases agree with TRBD2. Germline lookup yields CDR1 MNHNY and CDR2 SVGAGI (reference sequence). The CDR3 covers 15 residues. V lost 0 bases and J lost 3; bases outside the gene matches: 4.

The chain's CDR3 is CASSQGDMNTEAFF. The CDR3, as DNA: TGCGCCAGCAGCCAAGGAGACATGAACACTGAAGCTTTCTTT. The chain has TRBV4-1 and TRBJ1-1; the D is unclear. This CDR3 has 14 amino acids. From germline, CDR1 is MGHRA and CDR2 YSYEKL. Deletions cut 1 base from V and 0 bases from J, with 6 bases between.

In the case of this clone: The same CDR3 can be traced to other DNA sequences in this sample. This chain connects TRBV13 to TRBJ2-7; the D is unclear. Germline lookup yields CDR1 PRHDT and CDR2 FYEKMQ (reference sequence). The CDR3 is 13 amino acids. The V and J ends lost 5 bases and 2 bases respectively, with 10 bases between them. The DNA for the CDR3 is TGTGCCAGCAGCCCAGGTCCAACCTACGAGCAGTACTTC. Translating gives CASSPGPTYEQYF. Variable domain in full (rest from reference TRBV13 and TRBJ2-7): AAGVIQSPRHLIKEKRETATLKCYPIPRHDTVYWYQQGPGQDPQFLISFYEKMQSDKGSIPDRFSAQQFSDYHSELNMSSLELGDSALYFCASSPGPTYEQYFGPGTRLTVT.

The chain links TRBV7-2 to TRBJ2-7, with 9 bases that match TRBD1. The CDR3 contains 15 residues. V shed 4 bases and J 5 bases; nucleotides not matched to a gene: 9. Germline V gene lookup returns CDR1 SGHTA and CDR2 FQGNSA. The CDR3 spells CASSSRDRDLHEQYF. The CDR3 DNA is TGTGCCAGCAGCTCACGGGACAGGGACCTCCACGAGCAGTACTTC.

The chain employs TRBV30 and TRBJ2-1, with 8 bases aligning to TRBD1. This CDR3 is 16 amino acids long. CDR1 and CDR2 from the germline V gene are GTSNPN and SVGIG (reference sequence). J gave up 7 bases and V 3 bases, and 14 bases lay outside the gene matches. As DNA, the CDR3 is TGTGCCTGGAGCCCACTAGGGGAGCAGGGGGCTAATGAGCAGTTCTTC. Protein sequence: CAWSPLGEQGANEQFF.